A single T cell receptor (beta chain) is shown here with its context. The table came from immunoSEQ multiplex PCR; TCRdb's copy has only in-frame clones and leaves some out. The table has over 120,000 clones, approximately 83% seen once. This entry comes from a study of T cell responses to AZD1222 COVID-19 vaccine. The TCR was taken from an adult in good health. The sample was peripheral blood, taken on day 0 of AZD1222 vaccination.

The CDR3 here is CASSLANGELFF. CDR3 in DNA: TGTGCCAGCAGCTTGGCCAACGGGGAGCTGTTTTTT. V and J are TRBV5-4 and TRBJ2-2; no clear D. Germline CDR1 and CDR2: SGHNT and YYREEE (reference sequence). The CDR3 loop spans 12 amino acids. V lost 0 bases to trimming and J lost 7 bases, with 4 bases between them.